This TCR beta chain was sequenced in a study of T cell repertoires in cytomegalovirus infection. Overall study: In public TCR beta signatures, there were indications of both CMV infection and matching HLA type.

With respect to this clonotype: What it recognizes is unknown.

This CDR3 has 17 residues. CDR1 MNHNY and CDR2 SVGAGI come from the germline V gene (reference sequence). V lost 5 bases, J lost 2 bases, and 19 bases lay in between. One entry per CDR3 protein, called by TCRdb with MiXCR from the reads. The data contain 400,000 or so distinct CDR3 sequences, roughly 30% of them singletons. The study, taken as a whole, reports: In two of eight donors, the top clonotype was HLA-C-restricted CMV-specific.

This sequence was found in a human donor in good health (CMV status not recorded). Some clones in this sample may be carry-over from other donors' samples. The chain has TRBV6-6 and TRBJ2-4; TRBD2 might be the D (5 bases). Sequenced sample: PBMCs. CDR3 region: CASSQGRDPRSKNIQYF. CDR3 nucleotides: TGTGCCAGCAGTCAAGGACGGGATCCGCGGTCCAAAAACATTCAGTACTTC.